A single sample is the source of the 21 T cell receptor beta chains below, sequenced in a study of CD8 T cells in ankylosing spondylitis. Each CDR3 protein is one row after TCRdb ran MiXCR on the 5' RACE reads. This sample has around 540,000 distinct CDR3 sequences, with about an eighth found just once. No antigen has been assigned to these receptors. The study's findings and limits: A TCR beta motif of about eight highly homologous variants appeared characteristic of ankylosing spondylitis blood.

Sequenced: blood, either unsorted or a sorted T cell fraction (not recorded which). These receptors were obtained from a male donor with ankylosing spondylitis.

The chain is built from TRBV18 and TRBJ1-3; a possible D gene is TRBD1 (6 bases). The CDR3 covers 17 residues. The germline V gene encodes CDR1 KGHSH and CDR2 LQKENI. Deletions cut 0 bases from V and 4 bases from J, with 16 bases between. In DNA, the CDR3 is TGTGCCAGCTCACCACCGGGGGGACAAGGGAGAGGAAACACCATATATTTT. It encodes CASSPPGGQGRGNTIYF.

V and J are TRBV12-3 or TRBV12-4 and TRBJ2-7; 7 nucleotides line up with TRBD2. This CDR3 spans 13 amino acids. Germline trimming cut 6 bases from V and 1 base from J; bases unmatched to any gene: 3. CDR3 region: CASRTSRSYEQYF. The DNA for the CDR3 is TGTGCCAGCAGGACTAGCCGATCCTACGAGCAGTACTTC.

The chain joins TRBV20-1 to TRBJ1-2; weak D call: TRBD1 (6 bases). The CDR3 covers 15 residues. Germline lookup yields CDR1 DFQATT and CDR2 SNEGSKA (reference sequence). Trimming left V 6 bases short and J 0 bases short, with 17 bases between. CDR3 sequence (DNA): TGCAGTGCCCTCAGGGGAGGAGGCTCTAACTATGGCTACACCTTC. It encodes CSALRGGGSNYGYTF.

The CDR3 DNA reads TGTGCCAGCAGTAGGGGTAGCGGGAGGATGAATGAGCAGTTCTTC. This translates into CASSRGSGRMNEQFF. V gene TRBV2 combines with J gene TRBJ2-1; 10 bases fit TRBD2. This CDR3 has 15 amino acids. With V trimmed by 5 bases and J by 7 bases, 8 bases remained unmatched. Germline values: CDR1 SNHLY, CDR2 FYNNEI.

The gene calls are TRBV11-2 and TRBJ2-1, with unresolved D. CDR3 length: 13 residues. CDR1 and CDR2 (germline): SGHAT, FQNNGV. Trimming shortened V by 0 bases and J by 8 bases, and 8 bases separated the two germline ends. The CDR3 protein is CASSLDRNDEQFF. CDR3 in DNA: TGTGCCAGCAGCTTAGATCGTAACGATGAGCAGTTCTTC.

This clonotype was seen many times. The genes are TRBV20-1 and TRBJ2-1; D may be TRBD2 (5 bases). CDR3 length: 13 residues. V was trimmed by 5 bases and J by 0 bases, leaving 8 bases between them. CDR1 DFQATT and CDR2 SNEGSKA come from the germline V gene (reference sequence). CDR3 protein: CSAERISYNEQFF. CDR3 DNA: TGCAGTGCTGAGCGGATCTCCTACAATGAGCAGTTCTTC.

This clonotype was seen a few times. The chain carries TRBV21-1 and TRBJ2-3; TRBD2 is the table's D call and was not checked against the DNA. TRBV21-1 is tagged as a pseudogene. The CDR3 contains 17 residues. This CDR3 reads CASSNRSGGSATDTQYF. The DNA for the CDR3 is TGTGCCAGCAGCAACCGGAGTGGCGGGAGTGCCACAGATACGCAGTATTTT.

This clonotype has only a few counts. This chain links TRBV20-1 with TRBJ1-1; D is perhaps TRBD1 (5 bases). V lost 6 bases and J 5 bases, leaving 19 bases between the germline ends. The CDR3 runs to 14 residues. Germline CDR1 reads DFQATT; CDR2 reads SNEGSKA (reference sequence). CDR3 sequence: CSAAAGGINTEAFF. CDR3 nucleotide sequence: TGCAGTGCCGCGGCGGGGGGGATCAATACTGAAGCTTTCTTT.

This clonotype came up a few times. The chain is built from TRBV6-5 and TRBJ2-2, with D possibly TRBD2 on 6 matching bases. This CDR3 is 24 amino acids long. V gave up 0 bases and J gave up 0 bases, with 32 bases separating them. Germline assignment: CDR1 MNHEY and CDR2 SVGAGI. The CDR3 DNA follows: TGTGCCAGCAGTTACTCAGAACCCGTTAACGCGGGACCGAACCCTCCTCCGAACACCGGGGAGCTGTTTTTT. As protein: CASSYSEPVNAGPNPPPNTGELFF.

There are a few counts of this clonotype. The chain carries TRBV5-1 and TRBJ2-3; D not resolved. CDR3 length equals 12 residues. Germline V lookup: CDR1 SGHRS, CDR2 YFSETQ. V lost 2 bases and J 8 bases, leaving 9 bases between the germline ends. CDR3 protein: CASSFDSFTQYF. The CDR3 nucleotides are TGCGCCAGCAGCTTTGATAGCTTTACGCAGTATTTT.

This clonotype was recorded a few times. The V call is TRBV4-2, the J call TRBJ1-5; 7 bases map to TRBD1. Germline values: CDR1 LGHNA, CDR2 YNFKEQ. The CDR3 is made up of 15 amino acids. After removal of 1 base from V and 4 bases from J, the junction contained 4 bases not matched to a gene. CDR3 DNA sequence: TGTGCCAGCAGCCAAGCCGACAGGGTTAATCAGCCCCAGCATTTT. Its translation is CASSQADRVNQPQHF.

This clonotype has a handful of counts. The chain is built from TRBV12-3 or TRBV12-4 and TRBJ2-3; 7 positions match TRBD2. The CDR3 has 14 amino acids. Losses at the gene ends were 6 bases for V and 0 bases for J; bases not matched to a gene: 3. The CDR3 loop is CASRAGLSTDTQYF. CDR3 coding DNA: TGTGCCAGCAGAGCGGGACTTAGCACAGATACGCAGTATTTT.

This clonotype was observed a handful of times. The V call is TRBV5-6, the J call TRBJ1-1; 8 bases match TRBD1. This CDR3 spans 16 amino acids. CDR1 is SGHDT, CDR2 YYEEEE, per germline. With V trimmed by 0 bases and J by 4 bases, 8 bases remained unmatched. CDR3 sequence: CASSLGGQELGTEAFF. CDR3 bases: TGTGCCAGCAGCTTGGGGGGACAGGAACTTGGCACTGAAGCTTTCTTT. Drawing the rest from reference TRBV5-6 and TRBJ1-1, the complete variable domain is DAGVTQSPTHLIKTRGQQVTLRCSPKSGHDTVSWYQQALGQGPQFIFQYYEEEERQRGNFPDRFSGHQFPNYSSELNVNALLLGDSALYLCASSLGGQELGTEAFFGQGTRLTVV.

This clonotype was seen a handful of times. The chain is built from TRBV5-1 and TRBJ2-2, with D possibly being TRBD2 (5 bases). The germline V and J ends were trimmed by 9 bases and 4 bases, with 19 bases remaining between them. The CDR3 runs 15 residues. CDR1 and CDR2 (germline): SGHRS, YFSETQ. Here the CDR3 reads CATTEVALTTGELFF. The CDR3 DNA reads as TGCGCCACCACGGAAGTAGCGCTTACCACCGGGGAGCTGTTTTTT.

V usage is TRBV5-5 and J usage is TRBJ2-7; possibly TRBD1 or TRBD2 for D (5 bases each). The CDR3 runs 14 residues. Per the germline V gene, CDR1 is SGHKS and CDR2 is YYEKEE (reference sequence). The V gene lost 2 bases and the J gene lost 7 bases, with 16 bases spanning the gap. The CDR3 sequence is CASSFRDRRSEQYF. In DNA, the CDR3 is TGTGCCAGCAGCTTCCGGGACCGACGGTCAGAGCAGTACTTC.

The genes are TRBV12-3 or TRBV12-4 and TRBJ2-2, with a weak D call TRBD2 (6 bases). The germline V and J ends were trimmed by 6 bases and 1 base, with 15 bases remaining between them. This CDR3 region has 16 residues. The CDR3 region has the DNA TGTGCCAGCAGATCGGGACTCCACATGAACACCGGGGAGCTGTTTTTT. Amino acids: CASRSGLHMNTGELFF.

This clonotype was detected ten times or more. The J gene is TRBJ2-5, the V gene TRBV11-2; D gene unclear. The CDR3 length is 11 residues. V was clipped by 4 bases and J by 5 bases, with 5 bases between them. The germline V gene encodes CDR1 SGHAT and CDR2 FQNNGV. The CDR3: CASSWVETQYF. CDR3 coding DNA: TGTGCCAGCAGCTGGGTTGAGACCCAGTACTTC.

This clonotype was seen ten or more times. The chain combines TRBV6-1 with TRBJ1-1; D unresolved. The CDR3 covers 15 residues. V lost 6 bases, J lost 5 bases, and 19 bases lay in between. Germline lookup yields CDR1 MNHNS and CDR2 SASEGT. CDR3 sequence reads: CASSSPGFRGTEAFF. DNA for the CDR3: TGTGCCAGCAGCTCACCGGGCTTCAGAGGGACTGAAGCTTTCTTT.

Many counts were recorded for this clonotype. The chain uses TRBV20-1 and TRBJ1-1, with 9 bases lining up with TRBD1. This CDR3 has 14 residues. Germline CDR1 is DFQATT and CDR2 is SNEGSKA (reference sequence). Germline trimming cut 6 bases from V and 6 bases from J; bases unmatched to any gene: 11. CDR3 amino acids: CSAPGATGGAEAFF. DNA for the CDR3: TGCAGTGCCCCCGGAGCGACAGGGGGAGCTGAAGCTTTCTTT.

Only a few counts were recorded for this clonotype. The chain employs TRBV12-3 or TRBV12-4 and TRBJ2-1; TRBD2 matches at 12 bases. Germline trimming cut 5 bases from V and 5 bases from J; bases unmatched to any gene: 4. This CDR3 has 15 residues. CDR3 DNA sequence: TGTGCCAGCAGTCGGGGACTAGCGGGCGACAATGAGCAGTTCTTC. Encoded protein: CASSRGLAGDNEQFF.

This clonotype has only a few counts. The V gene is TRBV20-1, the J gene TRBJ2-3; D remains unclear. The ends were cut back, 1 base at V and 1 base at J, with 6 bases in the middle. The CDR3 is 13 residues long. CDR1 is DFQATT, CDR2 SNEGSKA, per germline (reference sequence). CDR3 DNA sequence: TGCAGTGCTAGAGGGCCCGGCACAGATACGCAGTATTTT. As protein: CSARGPGTDTQYF.